This T cell receptor (beta chain) originates from a study of T cells after yellow fever vaccination. The CDR3 is made up of 14 amino acids. Germline V gene lookup returns CDR1 WNHNN and CDR2 SYGVQD (reference sequence). V lost 3 bases to trimming and J lost 6 bases, with 13 bases between them. General study findings and limits: Post-booster reappearance was seen for most primary-vaccination clones (around 96% CD4, around 89% CD8).

In TCRdb, the 5' RACE reads were re-called with MiXCR into one record per CDR3 protein. The sample lists about 130,000 distinct CDR3 sequences; roughly 9% were seen once. This clonotype has more than one count but fewer than ten. Antigen specificity is unknown. The clonotype comes from a man younger than 35 who received the YFV17D yellow fever vaccine. This chain connects TRBV10-1 to TRBJ2-3; D may be TRBD1 or TRBD2 (5 bases each). Specimen: CD8+ T cells sorted from PBMCs, collected on the day of the yellow fever booster vaccination. CDR3 nucleotides: TGCGCCAGCAGTGACCACGAGTGGGGGGATACGCAGTATTTT. Protein sequence: CASSDHEWGDTQYF.